This T cell receptor (beta chain) was captured by sequencing in a study of response to subunit inactivated influenza vaccine. Study-wide results and caveats: After each seasonal influenza vaccination, few new T cells are recruited, the authors suggested.

Remarks on this clonotype: What it recognizes is unknown.

Germline V CDR1 and CDR2: SQVTM, ANQGSEA. V gave up 4 bases and J gave up 3 bases, with 21 bases separating them. The CDR3 spans 16 residues. TCRdb re-called the RT-PCR reads through MiXCR, storing one row per CDR3 protein. The data contain roughly 700,000 distinct CDR3 sequences, approximately 13% of them singletons. Source: PBMCs from blood, taken around two weeks before vaccination. The sequence derives from a man aged 50-59 years who received an inactivated influenza vaccine. The chain is built from TRBV29-1 and TRBJ2-5, with D possibly matching TRBD2 (5 bases). CDR3 residues: CSVVPQAPGLKETQYF. As DNA, the CDR3 is TGCAGCGTTGTCCCCCAGGCGCCCGGACTCAAAGAGACCCAGTACTTC.